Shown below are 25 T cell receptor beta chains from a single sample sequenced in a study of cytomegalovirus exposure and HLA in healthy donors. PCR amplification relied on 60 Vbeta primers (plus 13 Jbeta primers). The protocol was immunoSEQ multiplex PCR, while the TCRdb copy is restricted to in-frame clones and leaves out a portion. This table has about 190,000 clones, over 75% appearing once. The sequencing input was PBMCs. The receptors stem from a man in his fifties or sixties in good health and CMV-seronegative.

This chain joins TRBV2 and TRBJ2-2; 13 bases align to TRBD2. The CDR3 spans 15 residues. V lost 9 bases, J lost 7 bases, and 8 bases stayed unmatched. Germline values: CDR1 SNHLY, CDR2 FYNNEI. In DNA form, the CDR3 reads TGTGCCAGGGGTACTAGCGGGGGGGCCGGCGGGGAGCTGTTTTTT. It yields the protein CARGTSGGAGGELFF.

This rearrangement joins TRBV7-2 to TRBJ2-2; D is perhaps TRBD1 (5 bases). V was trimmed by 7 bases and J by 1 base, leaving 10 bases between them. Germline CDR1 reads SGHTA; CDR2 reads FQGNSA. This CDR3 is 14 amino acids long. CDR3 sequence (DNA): TGTGCCAGCACCTCCCAGGGGAACACCGGGGAGCTGTTTTTT. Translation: CASTSQGNTGELFF.

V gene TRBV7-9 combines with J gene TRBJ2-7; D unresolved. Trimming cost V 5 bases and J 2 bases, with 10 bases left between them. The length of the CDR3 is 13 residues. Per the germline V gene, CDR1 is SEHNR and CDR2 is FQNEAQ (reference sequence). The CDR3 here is CASSPSAAYEQYF. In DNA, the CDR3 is TGTGCCAGCAGCCCCTCGGCGGCCTACGAGCAGTACTTC.

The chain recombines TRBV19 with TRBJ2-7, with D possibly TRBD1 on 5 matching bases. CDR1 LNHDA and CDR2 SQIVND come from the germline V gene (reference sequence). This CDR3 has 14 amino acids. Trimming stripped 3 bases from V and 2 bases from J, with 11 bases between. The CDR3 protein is CASSILPGPYEQYF. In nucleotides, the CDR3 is TGTGCCAGTAGTATCCTGCCAGGGCCCTACGAGCAGTACTTC.

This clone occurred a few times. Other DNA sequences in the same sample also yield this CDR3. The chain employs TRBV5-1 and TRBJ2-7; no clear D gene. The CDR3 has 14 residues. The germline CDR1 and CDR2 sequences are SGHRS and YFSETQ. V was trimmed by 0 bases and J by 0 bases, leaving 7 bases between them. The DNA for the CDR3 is TGCGCCAGCAGCTTGGGACAAGCCTCCTACGAGCAGTACTTC. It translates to CASSLGQASYEQYF.

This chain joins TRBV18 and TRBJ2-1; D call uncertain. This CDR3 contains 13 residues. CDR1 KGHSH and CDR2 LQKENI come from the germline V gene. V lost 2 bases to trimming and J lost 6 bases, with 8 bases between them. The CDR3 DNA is TGTGCCAGCTCACCAGGGCAGGTCAATGAGCAGTTCTTC. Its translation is CASSPGQVNEQFF.

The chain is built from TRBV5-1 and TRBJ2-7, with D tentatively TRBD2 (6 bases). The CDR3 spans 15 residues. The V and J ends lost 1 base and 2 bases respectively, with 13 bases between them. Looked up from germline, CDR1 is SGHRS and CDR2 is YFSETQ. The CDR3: CASSLKGGETYEQYF. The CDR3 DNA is TGCGCCAGCAGCTTGAAAGGCGGGGAGACCTACGAGCAGTACTTC.

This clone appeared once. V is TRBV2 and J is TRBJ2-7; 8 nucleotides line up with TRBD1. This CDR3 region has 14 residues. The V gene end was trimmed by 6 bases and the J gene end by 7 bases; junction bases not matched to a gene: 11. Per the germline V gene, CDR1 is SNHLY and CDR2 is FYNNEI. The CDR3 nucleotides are TGTGCCAGCAGGGAGGACAGGGACTCTGAGGAGCAGTACTTC. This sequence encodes CASREDRDSEEQYF.

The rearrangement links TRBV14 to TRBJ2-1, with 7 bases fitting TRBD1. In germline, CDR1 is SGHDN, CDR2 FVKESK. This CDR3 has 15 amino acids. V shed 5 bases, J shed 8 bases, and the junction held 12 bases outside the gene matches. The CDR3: CASSDRDSPAYEQFF. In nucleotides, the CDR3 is TGTGCCAGCAGCGATCGGGACAGTCCTGCCTATGAGCAGTTCTTC.

CDR3 in amino acids: CASSVVGGRDTQYF. DNA of the CDR3: TGTGCCAGCAGCGTAGTAGGGGGACGAGATACGCAGTATTTT. This chain links TRBV9 with TRBJ2-3; D is perhaps TRBD1 (6 bases). The germline CDR1 and CDR2 sequences are SGDLS and YYNGEE. The V end lost 0 bases, the J end lost 5 bases, and 10 bases lay between the germline ends. CDR3 length equals 14 residues.

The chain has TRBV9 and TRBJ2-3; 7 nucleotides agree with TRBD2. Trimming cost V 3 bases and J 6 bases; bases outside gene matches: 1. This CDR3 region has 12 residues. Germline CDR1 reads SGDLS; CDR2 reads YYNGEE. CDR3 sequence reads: CASSAGGDTQYF. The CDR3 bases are TGTGCCAGCAGCGCCGGGGGGGATACGCAGTATTTT.

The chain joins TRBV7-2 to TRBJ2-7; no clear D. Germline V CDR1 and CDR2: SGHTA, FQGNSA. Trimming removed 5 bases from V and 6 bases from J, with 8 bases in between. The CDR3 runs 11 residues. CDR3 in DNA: TGTGCCAGCAGCCACTTCTCCGAGCAGTACTTC. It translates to CASSHFSEQYF. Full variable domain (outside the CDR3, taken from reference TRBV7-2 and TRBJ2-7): GAGVSQSPSNKVTEKGKDVELRCDPISGHTALYWYRQSLGQGLEFLIYFQGNSAPDKSGLPSDRFSAERTGGSVSTLTIQRTQQEDSAVYLCASSHFSEQYFGPGTRLTVT.

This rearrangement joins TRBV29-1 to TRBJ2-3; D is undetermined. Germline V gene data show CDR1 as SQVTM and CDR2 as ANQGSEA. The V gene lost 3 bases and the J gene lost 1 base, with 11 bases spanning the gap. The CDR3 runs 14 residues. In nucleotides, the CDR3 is TGCAGCGTTGAGACGGGTGAAGGCACAGATACGCAGTATTTT. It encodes CSVETGEGTDTQYF.

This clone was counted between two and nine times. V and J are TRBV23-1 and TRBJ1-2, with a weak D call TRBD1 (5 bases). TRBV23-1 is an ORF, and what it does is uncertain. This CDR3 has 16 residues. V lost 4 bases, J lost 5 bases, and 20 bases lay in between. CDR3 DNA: TGCGCCAGCAGTCTTAAAACCAACGGACAATCGTATGGCTACACCTTC. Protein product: CASSLKTNGQSYGYTF.

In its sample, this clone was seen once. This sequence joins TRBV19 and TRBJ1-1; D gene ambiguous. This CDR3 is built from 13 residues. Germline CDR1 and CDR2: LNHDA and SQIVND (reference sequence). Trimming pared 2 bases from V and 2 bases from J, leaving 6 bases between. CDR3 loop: CASSISPNTEAFF. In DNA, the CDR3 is TGTGCCAGTAGTATAAGCCCTAACACTGAAGCTTTCTTT.

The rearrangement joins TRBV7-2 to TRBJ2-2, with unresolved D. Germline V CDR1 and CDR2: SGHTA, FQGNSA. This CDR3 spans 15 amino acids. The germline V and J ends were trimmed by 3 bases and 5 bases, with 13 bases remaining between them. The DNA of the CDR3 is TGTGCCAGCAGCTTGGGCCAATCGACGACCGGGGAGCTGTTTTTT. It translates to CASSLGQSTTGELFF.

The CDR3 loop reads CASSLAGKTNTGELFF. The CDR3, as DNA: TGTGCCAGCAGTCTCGCAGGGAAGACGAACACCGGGGAGCTGTTTTTT. V is TRBV7-2 and J is TRBJ2-2; D is possibly TRBD1 (5 bases). This CDR3 is built from 16 residues. Germline V lookup: CDR1 SGHTA, CDR2 FQGNSA. Trimming cost V 6 bases and J 0 bases, with 14 bases left between them.

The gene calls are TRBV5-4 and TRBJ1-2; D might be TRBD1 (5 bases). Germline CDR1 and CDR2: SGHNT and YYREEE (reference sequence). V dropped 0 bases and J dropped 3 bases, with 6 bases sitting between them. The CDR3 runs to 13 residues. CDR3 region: CASSLAGYYGYTF. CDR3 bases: TGTGCCAGCAGCTTGGCAGGGTACTATGGCTACACCTTC.

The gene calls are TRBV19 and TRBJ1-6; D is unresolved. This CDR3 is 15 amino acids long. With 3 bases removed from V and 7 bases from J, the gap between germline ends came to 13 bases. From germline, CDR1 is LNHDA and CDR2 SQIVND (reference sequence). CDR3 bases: TGTGCCAGTAGTATGGACTGGGGAGGCAATTCACCCCTCCACTTT. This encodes CASSMDWGGNSPLHF.

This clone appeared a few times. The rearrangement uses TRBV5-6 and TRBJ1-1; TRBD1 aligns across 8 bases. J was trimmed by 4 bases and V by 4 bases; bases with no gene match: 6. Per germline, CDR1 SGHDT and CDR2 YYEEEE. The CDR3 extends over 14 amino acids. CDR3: CASSTGQGGTEAFF. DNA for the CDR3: TGTGCCAGCAGCACCGGACAGGGCGGCACTGAAGCTTTCTTT.

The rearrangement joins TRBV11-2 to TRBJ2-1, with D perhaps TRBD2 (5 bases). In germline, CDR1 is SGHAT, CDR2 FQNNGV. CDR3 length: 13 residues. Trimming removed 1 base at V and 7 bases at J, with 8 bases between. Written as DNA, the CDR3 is TGTGCCAGCAGCTTAGCGGGGAGAAATGAGCAGTTCTTC. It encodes CASSLAGRNEQFF.

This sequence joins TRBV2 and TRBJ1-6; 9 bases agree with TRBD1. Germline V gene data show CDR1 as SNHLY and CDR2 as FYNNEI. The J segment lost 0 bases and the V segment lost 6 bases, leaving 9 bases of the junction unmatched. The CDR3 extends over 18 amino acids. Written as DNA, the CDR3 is TGTGCCAGCAGACCGGGACAGGGTCCCTTCTCCTATAATTCACCCCTCCACTTT. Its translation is CASRPGQGPFSYNSPLHF.

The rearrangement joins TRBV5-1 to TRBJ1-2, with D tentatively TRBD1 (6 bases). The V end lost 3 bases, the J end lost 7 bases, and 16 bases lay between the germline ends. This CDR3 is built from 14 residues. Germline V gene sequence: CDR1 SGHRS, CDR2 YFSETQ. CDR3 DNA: TGCGCCAGCAGCTCGACAGGTGCCCCAGGTGGCTACACCTTC. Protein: CASSSTGAPGGYTF.

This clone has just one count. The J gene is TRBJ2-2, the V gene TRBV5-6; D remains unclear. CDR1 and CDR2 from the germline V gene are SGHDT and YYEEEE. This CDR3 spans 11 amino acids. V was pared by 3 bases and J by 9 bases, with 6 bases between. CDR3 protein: CASSSVRELFF. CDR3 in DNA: TGTGCCAGCAGCTCAGTCAGGGAGCTGTTTTTT.

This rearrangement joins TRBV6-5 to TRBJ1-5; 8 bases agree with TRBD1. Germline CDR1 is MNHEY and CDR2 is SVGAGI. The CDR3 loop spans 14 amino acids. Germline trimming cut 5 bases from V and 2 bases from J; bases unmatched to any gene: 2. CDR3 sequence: CASSTDRGNQPQHF. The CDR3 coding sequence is TGTGCCAGCAGTACGGACAGGGGCAATCAGCCCCAGCATTTT.